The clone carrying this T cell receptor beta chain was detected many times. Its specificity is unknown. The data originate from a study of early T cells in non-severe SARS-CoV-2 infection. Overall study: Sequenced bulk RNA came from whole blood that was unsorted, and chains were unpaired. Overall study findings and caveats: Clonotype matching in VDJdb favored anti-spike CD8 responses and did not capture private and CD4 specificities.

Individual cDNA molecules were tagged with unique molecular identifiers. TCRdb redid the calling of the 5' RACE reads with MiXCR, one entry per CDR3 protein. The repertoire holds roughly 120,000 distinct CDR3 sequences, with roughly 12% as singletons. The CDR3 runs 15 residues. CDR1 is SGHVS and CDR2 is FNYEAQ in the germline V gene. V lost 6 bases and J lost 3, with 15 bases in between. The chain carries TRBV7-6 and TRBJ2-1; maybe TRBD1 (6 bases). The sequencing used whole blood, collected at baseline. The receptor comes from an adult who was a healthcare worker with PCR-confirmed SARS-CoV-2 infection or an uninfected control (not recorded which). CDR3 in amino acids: CASSAFQGSYNEQFF. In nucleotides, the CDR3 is TGTGCCAGCAGTGCCTTTCAGGGGAGCTACAATGAGCAGTTCTTC.